These 32 T cell receptor beta chains were all obtained from the same sample, sequenced in a study of T-cell memory formation after mild COVID-19. One entry per CDR3 protein, called by TCRdb with MiXCR from the 5' RACE reads. The sample contains fewer than 60,000 distinct CDR3 sequences, approximately 12% of which appear only once. Sequenced input: PBMCs or a T cell subset sorted from them (not recorded which). The receptors originated from a man younger than 35 who had mild COVID-19 (a few samples of this study predate the infection). Cell type and time point are not known.

This clonotype appeared many times. The chain employs TRBV30 and TRBJ2-6; no clear D. Trimming shortened V by 0 bases and J by 4 bases, and 4 bases separated the two germline ends. The CDR3 spans 13 residues. Germline CDR1 and CDR2: GTSNPN and SVGIG (reference sequence). In DNA, the CDR3 is TGTGCCTGGAGTGTTCAGGGGGCCAACGTCCTGACTTTC. Translated: CAWSVQGANVLTF.

The sample holds a few counts of this clonotype. The CDR3 reads CASSPSDRGYQPQHF. DNA for the CDR3: TGTGCCAGCAGCCCATCGGACAGAGGGTATCAGCCCCAGCATTTT. The chain couples TRBV5-5 to TRBJ1-5; TRBD1 is a possible D gene (6 bases). The CDR3 consists of 15 residues. Looked up from germline, CDR1 is SGHKS and CDR2 is YYEKEE (reference sequence). Trimming took off 4 bases at V and 5 bases at J, with 16 bases between the two ends. The complete variable domain, with remaining parts taken from reference TRBV5-5 and TRBJ1-5, reads DAGVTQSPTHLIKTRGQQVTLRCSPISGHKSVSWYQQVLGQGPQFIFQYYEKEERGRGNFPDRFSARQFPNYSSELNVNALLLGDSALYLCASSPSDRGYQPQHFGDGTRLSIL.

This chain joins TRBV11-2 and TRBJ2-3; perhaps TRBD2 as D (6 bases). There are 13 residues in the CDR3. The germline V gene encodes CDR1 SGHAT and CDR2 FQNNGV. Trimming pared 5 bases from V and 13 bases from J, leaving 19 bases between. The CDR3 DNA reads as TGTGCCAGCAGCCTCGGGACCGCCTGGAGGGAGTATTTT. Its protein is CASSLGTAWREYF.

This clonotype was found many times. This chain uses TRBV4-2 with TRBJ2-7; 9 bases are shared with TRBD1. The germline CDR1 and CDR2 sequences are LGHNA and YNFKEQ. The trim removed 4 bases at V and 6 bases at J, leaving 10 bases unmatched. The CDR3 loop spans 15 amino acids. This CDR3 is CASSPETGGVGEQYF. The CDR3, as DNA: TGTGCCAGCAGCCCAGAGACAGGGGGAGTGGGCGAGCAGTACTTC.

The rearrangement joins TRBV12-3 or TRBV12-4 to TRBJ1-1; the D is unclear. V was pared by 0 bases and J by 1 base, with 6 bases between. This CDR3 region has 14 residues. CDR3 sequence reads: CASSLALGNTEAFF. CDR3 nucleotides: TGTGCCAGCAGTTTAGCTCTCGGGAACACTGAAGCTTTCTTT.

This clonotype turned up a few times. The chain combines TRBV4-3 with TRBJ2-3, with D possibly TRBD2 on 6 matching bases. Germline lookup yields CDR1 LGHNA and CDR2 YSLEER. V lost 1 base to trimming and J lost 1 base, with 9 bases between them. The CDR3 sequence is 15 residues long. The CDR3 here is CASSQGGVRTDTQYF. CDR3 coding DNA: TGCGCCAGCAGCCAAGGGGGGGTGCGCACAGATACGCAGTATTTT.

The rearrangement joins TRBV12-3 or TRBV12-4 to TRBJ2-3, with 8 bases identical to TRBD1. V lost 5 bases to trimming and J lost 5 bases; unmatched junction nucleotides: 12. The CDR3 is 16 amino acids. The CDR3 is CASSPPRQGTGDTQYF. The CDR3 DNA is TGTGCCAGCAGTCCCCCGCGACAGGGGACTGGAGATACGCAGTATTTT.

The rearrangement joins TRBV20-1 to TRBJ1-6, with D unresolved. Germline V lookup: CDR1 DFQATT, CDR2 SNEGSKA (reference sequence). This CDR3 region has 13 residues. The germline V and J ends were trimmed by 3 bases and 5 bases, with 8 bases remaining between them. The CDR3 DNA follows: TGCAGTGCTAGGCCGCAGAATAATTCACCCCTCCACTTT. Protein product: CSARPQNNSPLHF.

There are a few counts of this clonotype. The V and J genes are TRBV6-5 and TRBJ2-7, with a tentative D call TRBD2 (5 bases). Trimming removed 0 bases at V and 7 bases at J, with 10 bases between. Germline assignment: CDR1 MNHEY and CDR2 SVGAGI. The CDR3 loop spans 13 amino acids. In nucleotides, the CDR3 is TGTGCCAGCAGTTACTCGAGAGGAGGTGAGCAGTACGTC. Amino acids: CASSYSRGGEQYV.

This clonotype occurred many times. The chain recombines TRBV12-3 or TRBV12-4 with TRBJ2-3, with D possibly being TRBD2 (6 bases). V shed 4 bases and J shed 10 bases, with 15 bases lying between them. This CDR3 is 13 amino acids long. CDR3 protein: CASSSAHQRAQYF. CDR3 DNA sequence: TGTGCCAGCAGTTCAGCCCACCAGCGGGCGCAGTATTTT.

In this sample, this clonotype turned up many times. The chain recombines TRBV7-2 with TRBJ2-3, with 7 bases matching TRBD2. The germline CDR1 and CDR2 sequences are SGHTA and FQGNSA. This CDR3 comprises 15 residues. The J segment lost 0 bases and the V segment lost 5 bases, leaving 5 bases of the junction unmatched. The CDR3 bases are TGTGCCAGCAGCCGACAAGCGGGGAGCACAGATACGCAGTATTTT. Its translation is CASSRQAGSTDTQYF.

In this sample, this clonotype turned up a few times. The CDR3 is CASSQALLRGEETQYF. CDR3 nucleotides: TGCGCCAGCAGCCAGGCTCTCTTGCGGGGGGAAGAGACCCAGTACTTC. The chain carries TRBV4-1 and TRBJ2-5; the match to TRBD2 covers 8 bases. J was trimmed by 3 bases and V by 3 bases; bases with no gene match: 9. The CDR3 has 16 amino acids. The germline V gene has CDR1 MGHRA and CDR2 YSYEKL.

This clonotype was recorded many times. The chain links TRBV4-2 to TRBJ1-5; 11 bases fit TRBD1. J lost 10 bases, V lost 2 bases, and 13 bases had no gene match. The germline CDR1 and CDR2 sequences are LGHNA and YNFKEQ. The CDR3 contains 17 residues. The DNA for the CDR3 is TGTGCCAGCAGCCAACTCGATCAGGGGACAGGGGGTGACCCCCAGCATTTT. It specifies CASSQLDQGTGGDPQHF.

This sequence joins TRBV10-3 and TRBJ2-1; the D gene is possibly TRBD1 (5 bases). The CDR3 has 11 amino acids. Trimming cost V 8 bases and J 10 bases, with 12 bases left between them. The germline V gene encodes CDR1 ENHRY and CDR2 SYGVKD. In nucleotides, the CDR3 is TGTGCCATCGGGGCATCTGTCGAGCAGTTCTTC. This encodes CAIGASVEQFF.

This clonotype was seen ten or more times. The chain carries TRBV5-6 and TRBJ2-3; TRBD2 might be the D (5 bases). V was cut by 5 bases and J by 0 bases, with 13 bases left in between. The length of the CDR3 is 15 residues. Germline loops: CDR1 SGHDT, CDR2 YYEEEE. CDR3: CASSPRVPSTDTQYF. CDR3 nucleotides: TGTGCCAGCAGTCCGAGGGTTCCAAGCACAGATACGCAGTATTTT.

The chain carries TRBV28 and TRBJ1-2, with D hard to call. V dropped 9 bases and J dropped 2 bases, with 7 bases sitting between them. This CDR3 is 11 amino acids long. CDR1 MDHEN and CDR2 SYDVKM come from the germline V gene. The CDR3 bases are TGTGCCAGTCGGGAAAACTATGGCTACACCTTC. Residues: CASRENYGYTF.

The chain joins TRBV6-5 to TRBJ2-1, with TRBD1 as a possible D gene (7 bases). Deletions cut 8 bases from V and 0 bases from J, with 11 bases between. Per germline, CDR1 MNHEY and CDR2 SVGAGI. CDR3 length: 14 amino acids. The chain's CDR3 is CASGRDSSYNEQFF. The CDR3 nucleotides read TGTGCCAGCGGGCGGGACAGCTCCTACAATGAGCAGTTCTTC.

This clonotype was found many times. CDR3 in amino acids: CAISQGATGQPQHF. CDR3 DNA: TGTGCCATCAGTCAGGGAGCTACCGGTCAGCCCCAGCATTTT. The J gene is TRBJ1-5, the V gene TRBV10-3; tentatively, D is TRBD1 (5 bases). V was clipped by 5 bases and J by 6 bases, with 14 bases between them. The germline CDR1 and CDR2 sequences are ENHRY and SYGVKD. This CDR3 comprises 14 residues.

This clonotype was observed a handful of times. This chain links TRBV6-5 with TRBJ1-1, with 7 bases lining up with TRBD1. Germline-derived CDR1 and CDR2 are MNHEY and SVGAGI. This CDR3 has 16 residues. Trimming at V came to 0 bases and at J to 3 bases, leaving 7 bases not matched to a gene. The CDR3 loop reads CASSYSTTGWDTEAFF. As DNA, the CDR3 is TGTGCCAGCAGTTACTCGACGACAGGGTGGGACACTGAAGCTTTCTTT.

This clonotype has a handful of counts. The V call is TRBV7-2, the J call TRBJ2-1; tentatively, D is TRBD2 (5 bases). CDR3 length: 13 amino acids. The V and J ends lost 5 bases and 6 bases respectively, with 11 bases between them. Germline V lookup: CDR1 SGHTA, CDR2 FQGNSA. The CDR3 spells CASSLGTSNEQFF. DNA for the CDR3: TGTGCCAGCAGCCTAGGCACTAGCAATGAGCAGTTCTTC.

This clonotype has more than one count but fewer than ten. J is TRBJ1-6 and V is TRBV7-9; 10 bases fit TRBD1. The CDR3 is made up of 15 amino acids. V lost 6 bases, J lost 7 bases, and 6 bases stayed unmatched. The germline CDR1 and CDR2 sequences are SEHNR and FQNEAQ (reference sequence). The CDR3 DNA reads as TGTGCCAGCAGTCGCGGGACAGGGGTGAATTCACCCCTCCACTTT. Its translation: CASSRGTGVNSPLHF.

The CDR3: CASSFDRAYGYTF. The CDR3 DNA follows: TGTGCCAGCAGCTTCGACAGGGCGTATGGCTACACCTTC. The chain couples TRBV7-2 to TRBJ1-2; 7 bases are shared with TRBD1. The CDR3 covers 13 residues. Germline V gives CDR1 SGHTA, CDR2 FQGNSA. Trimming cost V 3 bases and J 5 bases; bases outside gene matches: 3.

This clonotype was recorded a few times. The rearrangement uses TRBV5-1 and TRBJ2-3, with D tentatively TRBD1 (6 bases). Germline loops: CDR1 SGHRS, CDR2 YFSETQ. The germline V and J ends were trimmed by 5 bases and 4 bases, with 8 bases remaining between them. This CDR3 has 12 amino acids. The CDR3: CASRQGSDTQYF. CDR3 nucleotide sequence: TGCGCCAGCAGACAGGGTTCAGATACGCAGTATTTT.

This clonotype was counted only a few times. J is TRBJ1-2 and V is TRBV20-1; tentative D call: TRBD1 (5 bases). V dropped 7 bases and J dropped 5 bases, with 14 bases sitting between them. Germline loops: CDR1 DFQATT, CDR2 SNEGSKA (reference sequence). The CDR3 has 12 residues. This CDR3 reads CSVGTATYGYTF. The CDR3 DNA sequence: TGCAGTGTTGGGACGGCTACATATGGCTACACCTTC.

The V gene is TRBV10-2, the J gene TRBJ2-3, with D unclear. V was shortened by 7 bases and J by 2 bases, with 7 bases between the two germline ends. From germline, CDR1 is WSHSY and CDR2 SAAADI. This CDR3 region has 12 residues. The CDR3 spells CASMGVTDTQYF. The CDR3, as DNA: TGCGCCAGCATGGGTGTCACAGATACGCAGTATTTT.

The chain combines TRBV29-1 with TRBJ2-1, with D possibly TRBD1 on 6 matching bases. The CDR3 consists of 14 residues. Germline CDR1 is SQVTM and CDR2 is ANQGSEA. The ends were cut back, 6 bases at V and 0 bases at J, with 12 bases in the middle. The CDR3 DNA is TGCAGCGTCAGGACAGAGAGCTCCTACAATGAGCAGTTCTTC. Translated: CSVRTESSYNEQFF.

This clonotype was counted at least ten times. The V gene is TRBV6-5, the J gene TRBJ2-7; 7 bases are shared with TRBD1. The germline V gene encodes CDR1 MNHEY and CDR2 SVGAGI. There are 12 residues in the CDR3. Losses at the gene ends were 4 bases for V and 6 bases for J; bases not matched to a gene: 3. In DNA, the CDR3 is TGTGCCAGCAGTTCGACAGGGACCGAGCAGTACTTC. This gives the protein CASSSTGTEQYF.

This chain joins TRBV29-1 and TRBJ2-1; perhaps TRBD2 as D (6 bases). The V and J ends lost 2 bases and 8 bases respectively, with 10 bases between them. CDR1 and CDR2 from the germline V gene are SQVTM and ANQGSEA. The CDR3 extends over 12 amino acids. The CDR3 is CSVERRGDEQFF. The CDR3 coding sequence is TGCAGCGTTGAAAGGAGGGGTGATGAGCAGTTCTTC.

This chain joins TRBV12-2 and TRBJ2-7. TRBV12-2 represents a pseudogene. CDR3 length: 12 amino acids. This chain's CDR3 is CASRLHSYEQYV. The DNA for the CDR3 is TGTGCAAGTCGCTTACACTCCTACGAGCAGTACGTC.

This clonotype was counted ten times or more. The V call is TRBV4-2, the J call TRBJ2-3; 15 bases are shared with TRBD2. The CDR3 runs to 16 residues. CDR1 is LGHNA and CDR2 is YNFKEQ in the germline V gene. V gave up 4 bases and J gave up 2 bases; unmatched junction bases: 1. The CDR3 is CASSRTSGGATDTQYF. The DNA of the CDR3 is TGTGCCAGCAGCCGGACTAGCGGGGGGGCCACAGATACGCAGTATTTT.

The table lists this clonotype with many counts. The chain links TRBV19 to TRBJ1-5, with D possibly being TRBD1 (6 bases). V shed 6 bases and J shed 4 bases, with 19 bases lying between them. Germline V CDR1 and CDR2: LNHDA, SQIVND (reference sequence). The CDR3 is 16 residues long. The CDR3 loop is CASSRGAGAPNQPQHF. The CDR3 DNA is TGTGCCAGTAGCAGAGGGGCAGGGGCACCTAATCAGCCCCAGCATTTT.

This clonotype was seen repeatedly, ten times or more. The rearrangement uses TRBV5-1 and TRBJ2-7; D could derive from TRBD1 or TRBD2 (6 bases each). The V end was cut by 5 bases, the J end by 2 bases, with 17 bases between. The CDR3 has 15 residues. Germline V gene sequence: CDR1 SGHRS, CDR2 YFSETQ. The CDR3 DNA sequence: TGCGCCAGCAGTTGGGGGGCAGGGGAGGCCTACGAGCAGTACGTC. Translating gives CASSWGAGEAYEQYV.